Below, one TCR beta chain is given with its context. What it binds is not known. The table came from immunoSEQ multiplex PCR; TCRdb's copy has only in-frame clones and leaves some out. This table has roughly 64,000 clones, about 90% appearing once. Time point described: cycle 4 day 1 (C4D1), after five to seven weeks of nivolumab. Exposure to brentuximab vedotin varied, and each patient had relapsed following autologous stem cell transplantation. Complete response, partial response or progressive disease constituted the best responses recorded. This sample is drawn from a study of PD-1 blockade in classical Hodgkin lymphoma. Study conclusions and caveats: A significant rise in TCR diversity was seen by C4D1 for CD4+ cells but not for CD8+ cells.

The TCR originated in a human donor with classical Hodgkin lymphoma. The sample was peripheral blood mononuclear cells (PBMCs), taken before the fourth cycle of nivolumab.

CDR3 sequence reads: CASSLGSWAGGRTDTQYF. The CDR3 nucleotides are TGTGCCAGCAGCTTAGGGTCTTGGGCGGGGGGCCGCACAGATACGCAGTATTTT. The rearrangement joins TRBV7-8 to TRBJ2-3; 8 nucleotides align to TRBD2. Germline assignment: CDR1 SGHVS and CDR2 FQNEAQ. The CDR3 runs to 18 residues. The junction had 10 bases not matched to a gene; V was cut back by 1 base and J by 1 base.